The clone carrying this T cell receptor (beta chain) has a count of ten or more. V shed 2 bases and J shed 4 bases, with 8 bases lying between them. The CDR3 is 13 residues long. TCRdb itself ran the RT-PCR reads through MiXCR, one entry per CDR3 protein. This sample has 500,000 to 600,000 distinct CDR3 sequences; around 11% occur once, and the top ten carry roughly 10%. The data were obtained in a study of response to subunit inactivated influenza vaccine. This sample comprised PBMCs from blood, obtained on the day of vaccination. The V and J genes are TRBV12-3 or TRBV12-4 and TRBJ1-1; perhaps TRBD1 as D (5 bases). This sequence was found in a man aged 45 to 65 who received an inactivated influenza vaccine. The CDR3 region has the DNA TGTGCCAGCAGTTTAACAAGGGGCACTGAAGCTTTCTTT. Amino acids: CASSLTRGTEAFF.